This passage covers 14 T cell receptor beta chains from one sample sequenced in a study of T cell repertoires in Merkel cell carcinoma. Profiled with immunoSEQ multiplex PCR; TCRdb holds only in-frame clones, not every one. The table has roughly 14,000 clones, roughly 72% seen once. The sequenced material came from tumor tissue. The origin of the receptors is an adult with Merkel cell carcinoma.

The chain recombines TRBV6-2 or TRBV6-3 with TRBJ2-7; D possibly corresponds to TRBD2 (5 bases). Germline V gene sequence: CDR1 MNHEY, CDR2 SVGEGT. Trimming took off 4 bases at V and 0 bases at J, with 10 bases between the two ends. The CDR3 consists of 14 residues. The CDR3 nucleotides read TGTGCCAGCAGTTGGTTAGCGAGCTCCTACGAGCAGTACTTC. Translation gives CASSWLASSYEQYF.

The CDR3 coding sequence is TGTGCCAGCAGCCCTGGGGACAGGGGGCTCTGGGAAAAACTGTTTTTT. Its protein product is CASSPGDRGLWEKLFF. The rearrangement links TRBV9 to TRBJ1-4, with TRBD1 matching 12 bases. Germline V gives CDR1 SGDLS, CDR2 YYNGEE. The trim removed 4 bases at V and 8 bases at J, leaving 9 bases unmatched. The CDR3 length is 16 residues.

The chain recombines TRBV5-4 with TRBJ2-7, with TRBD1 identical over 9 bases. The CDR3 runs to 14 residues. CDR1 is SGHNT and CDR2 is YYREEE in the germline V gene (reference sequence). V gave up 3 bases and J gave up 7 bases; unmatched junction bases: 8. The chain's CDR3 is CASSSRTGDGEQYF. The CDR3, as DNA: TGTGCCAGCAGCTCCAGGACAGGGGACGGAGAGCAGTACTTC.

The chain couples TRBV7-3 to TRBJ2-1; a possible D gene is TRBD1 (6 bases). Germline V gene data show CDR1 as SGHTA and CDR2 as FQGTGA. The CDR3 length is 13 residues. V was pared by 4 bases and J by 4 bases, with 8 bases between. The CDR3 DNA sequence: TGTGCCAGCAGCTCCCAGGGGTACAATGAGCAGTTCTTC. Encoded protein: CASSSQGYNEQFF.

The V gene is TRBV4-1, the J gene TRBJ2-1; 7 nucleotides match TRBD2. CDR3 size: 18 residues. Germline V gene lookup returns CDR1 MGHRA and CDR2 YSYEKL. The trim removed 3 bases at V and 6 bases at J, leaving 17 bases unmatched. The CDR3 sequence: CASSQAGEGEGFINEQFF. The DNA for the CDR3 is TGCGCCAGCAGCCAGGCGGGGGAGGGAGAGGGTTTTATCAATGAGCAGTTCTTC.

V and J are TRBV6-5 and TRBJ2-1, with 10 nucleotides matching TRBD2. Germline CDR1 reads MNHEY; CDR2 reads SVGAGI. J was trimmed by 4 bases and V by 8 bases; bases with no gene match: 2. CDR3 length: 13 residues. Here the CDR3 reads CASGLAVYNEQFF. DNA of the CDR3: TGTGCCAGCGGACTAGCGGTTTACAATGAGCAGTTCTTC.

This rearrangement joins TRBV27 to TRBJ2-7; 9 bases match TRBD2. This CDR3 comprises 14 residues. Trimming cost V 8 bases and J 4 bases; bases outside gene matches: 9. The germline V gene has CDR1 MNHEY and CDR2 SMNVEV (reference sequence). The CDR3, as DNA: TGTGCCAGCGCCGGGACTAGCCCGTTGTACGAGCAGTACTTC. It codes for CASAGTSPLYEQYF.

The table lists this clone with a few counts. The V gene is TRBV18, the J gene TRBJ2-7, with TRBD1 as a possible D gene (5 bases). The CDR3 has 15 residues. The V gene's germline CDR1 is KGHSH and CDR2 LQKENI. The V and J ends lost 0 bases and 4 bases respectively, with 13 bases between them. CDR3: CASSPPTLGDYEQYF. DNA of the CDR3: TGTGCCAGCTCACCACCAACATTAGGGGATTACGAGCAGTACTTC.

The chain carries TRBV27 and TRBJ1-1; D perhaps matches TRBD1 (6 bases). The CDR3 sequence is 15 residues long. Germline V lookup: CDR1 MNHEY, CDR2 SMNVEV (reference sequence). Trimming stripped 3 bases from V and 2 bases from J, with 13 bases between. The CDR3 DNA reads as TGTGCCAGCAGTTTGGTCCAGGGGATAAACACTGAAGCTTTCTTT. Translated, it gives CASSLVQGINTEAFF.

V is TRBV15 and J is TRBJ2-4; possible D gene TRBD2, 5 bases. The V end lost 0 bases, the J end lost 3 bases, and 6 bases lay between the germline ends. Germline values: CDR1 LNHNV, CDR2 YYDKDF (reference sequence). The CDR3 loop spans 14 amino acids. The CDR3 is CATSRDRGKNIQYF. The CDR3 DNA follows: TGTGCCACCAGCAGAGATCGGGGCAAAAACATTCAGTACTTC.

V and J are TRBV27 and TRBJ2-5, with D unresolved. Trimming shortened V by 4 bases and J by 5 bases, and 8 bases separated the two germline ends. Germline CDR1 is MNHEY and CDR2 is SMNVEV (reference sequence). This CDR3 contains 12 residues. CDR3 loop: CASSYGGETQYF. CDR3 DNA: TGTGCCAGCAGTTATGGTGGGGAGACCCAGTACTTC.

The rearrangement joins TRBV5-1 to TRBJ1-1, with D unresolved. CDR3 length: 16 amino acids. Germline CDR1 SGHRS, CDR2 YFSETQ. Between the trimmed V and J ends, which lost 0 bases and 4 bases, there was a span of 16 bases. The chain's CDR3 is CASSLGMWGLSTEAFF. CDR3 bases: TGCGCCAGCAGCTTGGGCATGTGGGGTTTGAGCACTGAAGCTTTCTTT.

The chain is built from TRBV5-1 and TRBJ1-3; perhaps TRBD1 as D (6 bases). The germline CDR1 and CDR2 sequences are SGHRS and YFSETQ. V was cut by 4 bases and J by 3 bases, with 17 bases left in between. The CDR3 consists of 16 residues. Here the CDR3 DNA reads TGCGCCAGCAGCCCACAGGGAGGACTAGGTGGAAACACCATATATTTT. Translating gives CASSPQGGLGGNTIYF. Based on the CDR3 plus reference TRBV5-1 and TRBJ1-3, the full variable domain is KAGVTQTPRYLIKTRGQQVTLSCSPISGHRSVSWYQQTPGQGLQFLFEYFSETQRNKGNFPGRFSGRQFSNSRSEMNVSTLELGDSALYLCASSPQGGLGGNTIYFGEGSWLTVV.

There are a few counts of this clone. The gene calls are TRBV7-9 and TRBJ1-5; possibly TRBD1 for D (6 bases). The CDR3 spans 14 residues. Germline V gene lookup returns CDR1 SEHNR and CDR2 FQNEAQ (reference sequence). Trimming stripped 2 bases from V and 7 bases from J, with 12 bases between. Written as DNA, the CDR3 is TGTGCCAGCAGCTTATCAGGGGCCAGGCAGCCCCAGCATTTT. Amino acids: CASSLSGARQPQHF.